This entry describes one T cell receptor (beta chain). The target antigen is unknown. The CDR3 spans 17 residues. The germline CDR1 and CDR2 sequences are SGHRS and YFSETQ. This entry is derived from a study of cytomegalovirus exposure and HLA in healthy donors. Study-wide context: There were 117 million unique TCR beta sequences, drawn from about 180 million T cells, in an earlier analysis. Study results and caveats: The authors later linked a missense DCLRE1C variant to TCR beta V- and J-gene trimming. Across donors, presence/absence analyses took sequencing depth to be roughly uniform. An apparent linkage of common viral pathogens to several of the most significant clusters emerged in a later analysis.

Vbeta (60) and Jbeta (13) primers were used in the PCR. This table comes from immunoSEQ multiplex PCR, and its TCRdb copy is limited to in-frame clones, with some not included. The sample carries 150,000 to 200,000 clones, more than 75% recorded once. The sample taken for sequencing was PBMCs. This TCR derives from a woman younger than 30 in good health and CMV-seronegative. The chain carries TRBV5-1 and TRBJ2-5, with 12 bases identical to TRBD2. TRBJ2-7 explains the end of the DNA better; the J call may be wrong. The CDR3 sequence: CASSPRQTSGSTYEQYF. The CDR3, as DNA: TGCGCCAGCAGCCCGCGCCAGACTAGCGGGAGTACCTACGAGCAGTACTTC.